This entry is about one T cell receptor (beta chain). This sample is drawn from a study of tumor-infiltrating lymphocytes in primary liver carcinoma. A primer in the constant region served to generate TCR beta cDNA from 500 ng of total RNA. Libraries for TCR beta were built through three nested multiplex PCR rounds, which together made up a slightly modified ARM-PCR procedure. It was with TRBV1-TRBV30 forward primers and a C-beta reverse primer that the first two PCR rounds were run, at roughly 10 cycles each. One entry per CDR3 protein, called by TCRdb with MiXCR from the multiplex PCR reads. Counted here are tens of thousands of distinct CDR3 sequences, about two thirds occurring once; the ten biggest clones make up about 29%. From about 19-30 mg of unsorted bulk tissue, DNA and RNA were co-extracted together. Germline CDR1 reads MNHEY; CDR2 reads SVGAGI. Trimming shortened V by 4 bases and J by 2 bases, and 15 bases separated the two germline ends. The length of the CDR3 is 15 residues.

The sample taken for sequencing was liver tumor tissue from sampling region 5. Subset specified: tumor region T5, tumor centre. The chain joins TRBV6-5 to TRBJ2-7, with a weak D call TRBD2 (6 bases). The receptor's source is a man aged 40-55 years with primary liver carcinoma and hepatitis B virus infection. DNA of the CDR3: TGTGCCAGCAGTTGCTCACGGGGGTCCCCCTACGAGCAGTACTTC. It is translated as CASSCSRGSPYEQYF.